The rows below give T cell receptor beta chains drawn from one sample of a study of OX40 agonist ivuxolimab in advanced cancers. Produced via immunoSEQ multiplex PCR; TCRdb's table is partial and in-frame only. The sample has around 100,000 clones, 95% to 96% seen once. The sequenced sample was CD4+ or CD8+ T cells sorted from blood, obtained in a trial of the OX40 agonist ivuxolimab. All receptors come from an adult with an advanced solid tumor such as melanoma, head and neck, liver or kidney cancer. CDR3s include the opening cysteine and the closing phenylalanine or tryptophan. The order of the fields is J gene, clone size, V gene, D gene, CDR3 DNA, CDR3 protein. A D gene is named only where the DNA matches it firmly. Only part of the rows carry a size: once, few, many, or a class if the clone is expanded.

>TRBJ2-3|-|TRBV5-6|-
TGTGCCAGCAGCTTGGGAGGGACGATCTCTAGCACAGATACGCAGTATTTT
CASSLGGTISSTDTQYF
>TRBJ2-7|-|TRBV5-1|TRBD1
TGCGCCAGCAGCTTTCCGGGACAGGGAAAGGACGAGCAGTACTTC
CASSFPGQGKDEQYF
>TRBJ1-2|-|TRBV9|-
TGTGCCAGCAGCGTAGTAGCTACCGGGACTTTCGCTAGCTACACCTTC
CASSVVATGTFASYTF
>TRBJ2-3|-|TRBV5-5|-
TGTGCCAGCAGCTACCAGACCGATACGCAGTATTTT
CASSYQTDTQYF
>TRBJ2-1|-|TRBV27|TRBD2
TGTGCCAGCAGTCCCCGGACTAGCGTAGAATCCTACAATGAGCAGTTCTTC
CASSPRTSVESYNEQFF
>TRBJ1-2|-|TRBV9|-
TGTGCCAGCAGCCACCCGGGGACAAACGGCTACACCTTC
CASSHPGTNGYTF
>TRBJ1-2|-|TRBV28|-
TGTGCCAGCAGTTTAGACACAGGGTATAGGTATGGCTACACCTTC
CASSLDTGYRYGYTF
>TRBJ1-1|-|TRBV6-6|-
TGTGCCAGCAGTTGGGCAGCTAAGGCTGAAGCTTTCTTT
CASSWAAKAEAFF
>TRBJ1-1|-|TRBV11-2|-
TGTGCCAGCAGCTTAGGTTTTCACACTGAAGCTTTCTTT
CASSLGFHTEAFF
>TRBJ2-7|-|TRBV6-1|TRBD1
TGTGCCATCCCGGGACAGGGATCCTACGAGCAGTACTTC
CAIPGQGSYEQYF
>TRBJ2-1|-|TRBV11-2|-
TGTGCCAGCAGCTTAGGACTACCCCCAGGTGAGCAGTTCTTC
CASSLGLPPGEQFF
>TRBJ2-4|-|TRBV28|-
TGTGCCAGCTCGGGGCTACCTAACATTCAGTACTTC
CASSGLPNIQYF
>TRBJ1-4|-|TRBV10-1|TRBD1
TGCGCCAGCAGCCAGGGGGCAACTAATGAAAAACTGTTTTTT
CASSQGATNEKLFF
>TRBJ2-6|-|TRBV27|TRBD1
TGTGCCAGCAGTCCGGGACAGGTTATTTCTGGGGCCAACGTCCTGACTTTC
CASSPGQVISGANVLTF
>TRBJ2-3|-|TRBV5-6|-
TGTGCCAGCAGCCCGCCCACGACAGACACAGATACGCAGTATTTT
CASSPPTTDTDTQYF
>TRBJ2-7|-|TRBV4-1|TRBD2
TGCGCCAGCAGCCCGGATGCGGGAGAAATCGACGAGCAGTACTTC
CASSPDAGEIDEQYF
>TRBJ1-6|-|TRBV25-1|-
TGTGCCAGCAGAGGGGTCGGGGTCTCGGGTTCACCCCTCCACTTT
CASRGVGVSGSPLHF
>TRBJ2-7|-|TRBV28|-
TGTGCCAGCAGTTCCCGGACAGCCTCCTACGAGCAGTACTTC
CASSSRTASYEQYF
>TRBJ2-1|-|TRBV27|TRBD2
TGTGCCAGCAGTTTAACCGGACTAGCGGGAAACAATGAGCAGTTCTTC
CASSLTGLAGNNEQFF
>TRBJ2-7|-|TRBV7-9|-
TGTGCCAGCAGCTCACCCCGCACCGGGACACCCTACGAGCAGTACTTC
CASSSPRTGTPYEQYF
>TRBJ2-7|-|TRBV4-1|TRBD1
TGCGCCAGCAGCCAAGATAACAAGGCAGGGGGCTACGAGCAGTACTTC
CASSQDNKAGGYEQYF
>TRBJ2-5|-|TRBV19|-
TGTGCCAGTACCCCCGGGGACGGAGAGACCCAGTACTTC
CASTPGDGETQYF
>TRBJ1-1|few|TRBV5-6|-
TGTGCCAGCAGCTTGAGTTCTGAAGCTTTCTTT
CASSLSSEAFF
>TRBJ1-1|-|TRBV6-5|-
TGTGCCAGCAGGACAGGCATGAACACTGAAGCTTTCTTT
CASRTGMNTEAFF
>TRBJ2-7|-|TRBV5-5|-
TGTGCCAGCAGCTCTGAGAGGGGCGAGCAGTACTTC
CASSSERGEQYF
>TRBJ2-1|-|TRBV5-6|-
TGTGCCAGCAGCTTGGAATTGACTGAGCAGTTCTTC
CASSLELTEQFF
>TRBJ2-7|-|TRBV27|-
TGTGCCAGCAGCCCACTAGTTTTAGGCTACGAGCAGTACTTC
CASSPLVLGYEQYF
>TRBJ1-2|-|TRBV4-1|-
TGCGCCAGCAGCGACACCCTTCCGTATGGCTACACCTTC
CASSDTLPYGYTF
>TRBJ2-2|-|TRBV4-1|-
TGCGCCAGCAGCCAAGATTACACCGGGGAGCTGTTTTTT
CASSQDYTGELFF
>TRBJ2-3|-|TRBV7-9|-
TGTGCCAGCAGTCCATTGGGGGCGGATACGCAGTATTTT
CASSPLGADTQYF
>TRBJ2-7|-|TRBV27|-
TGTGCCAGCAGCACCCTAGACAGCTACGAGCAGTACTTC
CASSTLDSYEQYF
>TRBJ2-3|-|TRBV27|TRBD2
TGTGCCAGCACCCCGCTCGTAGCGGGGGGGCCAGATACGCAGTATTTT
CASTPLVAGGPDTQYF
>TRBJ2-5|-|TRBV2|TRBD2
TGTGCCAGCAGTGATTGGACGGGGGGGCAGGAGACCCAGTACTTC
CASSDWTGGQETQYF
>TRBJ2-5|-|TRBV29-1|TRBD2
TGCAGCGTTGACGGACTAGCGGGGGTGTACCAAGAGACCCAGTACTTC
CSVDGLAGVYQETQYF
>TRBJ2-5|-|TRBV28|-
TGTGCCTCGGTGGGGGAGACCCAGTACTTC
CASVGETQYF
>TRBJ2-7|-|TRBV27|-
TGTGCCAGCAGTGCCGGGACGGGCTCCTACGAGCAGTACTTC
CASSAGTGSYEQYF
>TRBJ1-5|-|TRBV5-5|TRBD1
TGTGCCAGCAGCATAGGACAGGGAGGCAATCAGCCCCAGCATTTT
CASSIGQGGNQPQHF
>TRBJ2-5|once|TRBV5-4|-
TGTGCCAGCAGCCCGGTCGGAAGTAGAGAGACCCAGTACTTC
CASSPVGSRETQYF
>TRBJ2-7|-|TRBV9|-
TGTGCCAGCAGCGTAGGTGGGGACGAGCAGTACTTC
CASSVGGDEQYF
>TRBJ1-5|-|TRBV6-1|-
TGTGCCAGCAGTGAAGCAAGTAGTTATAAGCAGCCCCAGCATTTT
CASSEASSYKQPQHF
>TRBJ2-3|-|TRBV4-3|-
TGCGCCAGCAGCCGGACGGCCACAGATACGCAGTATTTT
CASSRTATDTQYF